These T cell receptor beta chains were read from a single sample in a study of blood T cell repertoires in COVID-19. The method was immunoSEQ multiplex PCR; TCRdb's version includes in-frame clones alone and lacks a portion of them. The sample comprises approximately 450,000 clones, more than 85% of which are singletons, and 4% to 5.5% rests with the top ten. The sequenced material came from peripheral blood. The origin of the receptors is a woman aged 25 to 39 with acute or convalescent COVID-19. Each CDR3 is given with its conserved first and last residue. The order of the fields is V gene, D gene, J gene, clone size, CDR3 protein, CDR3 DNA. The D gene is left open where the match is weak. Clone size, where shown, is once, few, many, or a class for clones that have expanded.

TRBV6-2/TRBV6-3	TRBD2	TRBJ2-5	NA	CASSKSGGSGTQYF	TGTGCCAGCAGTAAAAGCGGGGGGAGTGGGACCCAGTACTTC
TRBV5-4	NA	TRBJ2-7	once	CASPRTGYEQYF	TGTGCCAGCCCCCGTACGGGCTACGAGCAGTACTTC
TRBV7-8	NA	TRBJ1-5	NA	CASSLLSHPQHF	TGTGCCAGCAGCCTTTTGAGCCATCCCCAGCATTTT
TRBV19	NA	TRBJ1-5	NA	CASSTGNQPQHF	TGTGCCAGTAGTACGGGCAATCAGCCCCAGCATTTT
TRBV7-6	TRBD2	TRBJ2-3	once	CASSLRGGSGGDTQYF	TGTGCCAGCAGCTTAAGAGGCGGTAGCGGGGGAGATACGCAGTATTTT
TRBV4-1	NA	TRBJ2-7	NA	CASSQPTGLNEQYF	TGCGCCAGCAGCCAACCAACAGGGTTAAACGAGCAGTACTTC
TRBV9	NA	TRBJ1-2	once	CASSVQGNYGYTF	TGTGCCAGCAGCGTACAGGGTAACTATGGCTACACCTTC
TRBV28	NA	TRBJ1-3	NA	CASSFRFQSKSDLLSGNTIYF	TGTGCCAGCAGTTTCCGCTTTCAATCCAAGAGCGACCTCCTCTCTGGAAACACCATATATTTT
TRBV9	TRBD2	TRBJ2-2	NA	CASSSTSGGGTGELFF	TGTGCCAGCAGCTCCACCAGCGGGGGGGGCACCGGGGAGCTGTTTTTT
TRBV5-1	TRBD2	TRBJ2-5	NA	CASSLAGVAGGFETQYF	TGCGCCAGCAGCTTGGCCGGGGTAGCGGGGGGGTTCGAGACCCAGTACTTC
TRBV9	NA	TRBJ2-3	NA	CASSVEAKDTQYF	TGTGCCAGCAGCGTAGAAGCGAAGGATACGCAGTATTTT
TRBV30	NA	TRBJ1-2	NA	CAWSVRRKGNYGYTF	TGTGCCTGGAGTGTACGCCGGAAGGGGAACTATGGCTACACCTTC
TRBV7-3	NA	TRBJ2-3	once	CASGAFEGADTQYF	TGTGCCAGCGGAGCCTTTGAGGGGGCAGATACGCAGTATTTT
TRBV20-1	NA	TRBJ1-3	NA	CSASRAGLVTGNTIYF	TGCAGTGCTAGTCGGGCGGGATTAGTCACTGGAAACACCATATATTTT
TRBV4-2	TRBD1	TRBJ1-1	few	CASSHLGQGLVNTEAFF	TGTGCCAGCAGCCACCTCGGACAGGGTTTGGTGAACACTGAAGCTTTCTTT
TRBV19	NA	TRBJ2-2	NA	CASKRNLGQGLNTGELFF	TGTGCCAGTAAACGGAATTTGGGGCAGGGGCTTAACACCGGGGAGCTGTTTTTT
TRBV6-1	TRBD1	TRBJ1-4	NA	CASSESVYYRTGHEKLFF	TGTGCCAGCAGTGAATCGGTTTATTATAGGACAGGGCATGAAAAACTGTTTTTT
TRBV6-5	TRBD1	TRBJ1-4	NA	CASRSGDRTNEKLFF	TGTGCCAGCAGGTCCGGGGACAGGACTAATGAAAAACTGTTTTTT
TRBV7-2	TRBD2	TRBJ2-3	NA	CASSFGGALDTQYF	TGTGCCAGCAGCTTCGGGGGGGCCTTAGATACGCAGTATTTT
TRBV5-1	TRBD1	TRBJ1-2	NA	CASSLGTFRGNDGYTF	TGCGCCAGCAGCTTGGGGACATTCAGGGGGAATGATGGCTACACCTTC
TRBV30	NA	TRBJ1-1	once	CAWSQGLKPEAFF	TGTGCCTGGAGTCAGGGGCTGAAACCTGAAGCTTTCTTT
TRBV10-3	NA	TRBJ1-1	NA	CAISGEANTEAFF	TGTGCCATCAGTGGAGAGGCGAACACTGAAGCTTTCTTT
TRBV6-6	TRBD2	TRBJ2-7	NA	CASSYSAGGPSYEQYF	TGTGCCAGCAGTTACTCAGCGGGGGGCCCCTCCTACGAGCAGTACTTC
TRBV6-5	NA	TRBJ2-5	NA	CASSYSQGSQYF	TGTGCCAGCAGTTACTCCCAGGGCAGCCAGTACTTC
TRBV28	NA	TRBJ2-7	NA	CASRLSSPGSYEQYF	TGTGCCAGCCGCCTATCCTCGCCTGGCTCCTACGAGCAGTACTTC
TRBV7-9	NA	TRBJ2-5	NA	CASSFIEGGQETQYF	TGTGCCAGCAGTTTCATAGAGGGCGGCCAAGAGACCCAGTACTTC
TRBV21-1	NA	TRBJ2-1	NA	CASSKVVYEQFF	TGTGCCAGCAGCAAAGTTGTCTATGAGCAGTTCTTC
TRBV4-1	TRBD1	TRBJ2-7	NA	CASSHHPAGTGGYEQYF	TGCGCCAGCAGCCACCACCCCGCCGGGACAGGGGGGTACGAGCAGTACTTC
TRBV27	TRBD1	TRBJ1-2	NA	CASSSTGGGYTF	TGTGCCAGCAGTTCCACAGGGGGAGGCTACACCTTC
TRBV6-6	NA	TRBJ1-1	NA	CASSPGGLTNTEAFF	TGTGCCAGCAGTCCCGGGGGGCTGACAAACACTGAAGCTTTCTTT
TRBV15	NA	TRBJ2-5	NA	CATSFGGGETQYF	TGTGCCACCAGCTTCGGAGGTGGAGAGACCCAGTACTTC
TRBV6-1	NA	TRBJ1-2	many	CASSEPGGNYGYTF	TGTGCCAGCAGTGAACCCGGGGGGAACTATGGCTACACCTTC
TRBV12-5	TRBD2	TRBJ2-3	NA	CASGSSGGGTDTQYF	TGTGCTAGTGGTTCTAGCGGGGGGGGCACAGATACGCAGTATTTT
TRBV2	NA	TRBJ1-4	NA	CASQLGQPTNEKLFF	TGTGCCAGCCAGTTGGGGCAGCCAACTAATGAAAAACTGTTTTTT
TRBV14	TRBD1	TRBJ1-5	NA	CASSQTRLDRDFNQPQHF	TGTGCCAGCAGCCAAACCAGGCTGGACAGGGATTTCAATCAGCCCCAGCATTTT
TRBV12-3/TRBV12-4	NA	TRBJ1-2	NA	CASSLFPPRGYTF	TGTGCCAGCAGTTTATTCCCTCCTAGGGGCTACACCTTC
TRBV5-4	TRBD2	TRBJ2-3	NA	CASSPSAGARGDTQYF	TGTGCCAGCAGCCCATCAGCGGGGGCCCGCGGAGATACGCAGTATTTT
TRBV5-1	TRBD1	TRBJ2-1	NA	CASRAGTGVYEQFF	TGCGCCAGCAGGGCCGGGACAGGGGTCTATGAGCAGTTCTTC
TRBV9	TRBD2	TRBJ2-7	NA	CASSPSGGSYEQYF	TGTGCCAGCAGCCCCAGCGGGGGCTCCTACGAGCAGTACTTC
TRBV6-5	NA	TRBJ2-3	few	CASSLESTDTQYF	TGTGCCAGCAGTCTAGAAAGCACAGATACGCAGTATTTT
TRBV7-3	TRBD1	TRBJ1-2	NA	CASSDGTGFGYTF	TGTGCCAGCAGCGATGGGACAGGGTTTGGCTACACCTTC
TRBV7-2	TRBD2	TRBJ2-1	NA	CASSLVAGGGYNEQFF	TGTGCCAGCAGCTTAGTGGCGGGGGGAGGGTACAATGAGCAGTTCTTC
TRBV6-1	NA	TRBJ1-6	NA	CASSGGPRGTGSPLHF	TGTGCCAGCAGTGGAGGGCCTCGGGGAACCGGCTCACCCCTCCACTTT
TRBV18	TRBD1	TRBJ1-2	NA	CASSPPFGGQVGYTF	TGTGCCAGCTCACCACCGTTCGGCGGACAGGTTGGCTACACCTTC
TRBV5-6	NA	TRBJ1-1	NA	CASSLGPITANTEAFF	TGTGCCAGCAGCTTGGGCCCTATTACAGCGAACACTGAAGCTTTCTTT
TRBV9	NA	TRBJ1-1	NA	CASSNLQGNAFF	TGTGCCAGCAGCAATCTTCAGGGGAACGCTTTCTTT
TRBV11-2	NA	TRBJ2-3	NA	CASSLDNQGAVDTQYF	TGTGCCAGCAGCTTAGATAATCAAGGGGCTGTTGATACGCAGTATTTT
TRBV5-1	TRBD1	TRBJ1-6	once	CASSVGQTGGSPLHF	TGCGCCAGCAGCGTGGGACAGACAGGGGGTTCACCCCTCCACTTT
TRBV11-2	NA	TRBJ2-5	NA	CASSLGLGETQYF	TGTGCCAGCAGCTTAGGTCTGGGCGAGACCCAGTACTTC
TRBV7-5	NA	TRBJ2-1	NA	CVRSLAGPSGGRYNEQFF	TGTGTCAGAAGCTTAGCGGGCCCAAGCGGGGGGCGCTACAATGAGCAGTTCTTC
TRBV2	NA	TRBJ2-3	NA	CASTPVSGGPTDTQYF	TGTGCCAGCACCCCGGTCTCTGGAGGCCCAACAGATACGCAGTATTTT
TRBV10-1	NA	TRBJ2-1	NA	CASSFGTWDEQFF	TGCGCCAGCAGCTTTGGGACATGGGATGAGCAGTTCTTC